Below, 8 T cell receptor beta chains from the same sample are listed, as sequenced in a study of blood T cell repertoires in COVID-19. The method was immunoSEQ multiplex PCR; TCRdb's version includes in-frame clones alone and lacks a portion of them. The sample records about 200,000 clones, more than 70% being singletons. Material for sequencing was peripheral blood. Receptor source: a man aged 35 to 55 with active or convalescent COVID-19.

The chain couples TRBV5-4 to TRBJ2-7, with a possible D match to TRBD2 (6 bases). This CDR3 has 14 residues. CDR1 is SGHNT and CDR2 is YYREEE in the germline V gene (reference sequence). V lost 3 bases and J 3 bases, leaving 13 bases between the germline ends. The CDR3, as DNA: TGTGCCAGCAGCTCCCAATCGGGGGACTACGAGCAGTACTTC. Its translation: CASSSQSGDYEQYF.

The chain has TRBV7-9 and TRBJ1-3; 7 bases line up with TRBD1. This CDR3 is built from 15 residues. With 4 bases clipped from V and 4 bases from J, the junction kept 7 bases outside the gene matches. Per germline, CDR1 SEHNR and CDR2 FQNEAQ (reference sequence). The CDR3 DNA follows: TGTGCCAGCAGCTCCCTCAGGGGGATAGGAAACACCATATATTTT. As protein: CASSSLRGIGNTIYF.

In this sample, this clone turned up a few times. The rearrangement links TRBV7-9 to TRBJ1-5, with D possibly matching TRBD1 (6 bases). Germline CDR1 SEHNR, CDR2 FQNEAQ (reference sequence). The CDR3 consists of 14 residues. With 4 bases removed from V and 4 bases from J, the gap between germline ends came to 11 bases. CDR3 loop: CASSYGQLNQPQHF. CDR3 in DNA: TGTGCCAGCAGCTACGGACAGTTAAATCAGCCCCAGCATTTT.

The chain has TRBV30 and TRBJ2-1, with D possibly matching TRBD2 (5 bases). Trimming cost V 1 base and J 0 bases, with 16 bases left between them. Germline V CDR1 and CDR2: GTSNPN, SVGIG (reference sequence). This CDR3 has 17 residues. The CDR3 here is CAWSGPGGSSSYNEQFF. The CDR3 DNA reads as TGTGCCTGGAGTGGGCCCGGCGGGTCTAGCTCCTACAATGAGCAGTTCTTC.

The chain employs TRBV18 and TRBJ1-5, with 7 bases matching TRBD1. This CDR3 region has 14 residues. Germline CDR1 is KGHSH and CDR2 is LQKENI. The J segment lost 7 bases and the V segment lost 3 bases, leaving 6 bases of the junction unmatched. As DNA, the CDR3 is TGTGCCAGCTCACCCAGGGGGTCTGAGCAGCCCCAGCATTTT. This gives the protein CASSPRGSEQPQHF.

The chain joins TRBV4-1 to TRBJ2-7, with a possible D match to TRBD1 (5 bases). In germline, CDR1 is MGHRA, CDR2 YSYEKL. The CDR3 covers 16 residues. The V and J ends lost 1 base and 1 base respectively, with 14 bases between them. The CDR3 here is CASSQVVKRQSYEQYF. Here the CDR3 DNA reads TGCGCCAGCAGCCAAGTAGTTAAAAGACAGTCCTACGAGCAGTACTTC.

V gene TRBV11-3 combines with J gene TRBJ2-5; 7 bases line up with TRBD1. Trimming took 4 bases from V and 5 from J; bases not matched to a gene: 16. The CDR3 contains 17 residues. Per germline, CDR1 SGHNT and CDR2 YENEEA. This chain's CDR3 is CASSSGRQGKVSETQYF. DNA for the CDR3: TGTGCCAGCAGCTCCGGAAGACAGGGTAAAGTTTCGGAGACCCAGTACTTC.

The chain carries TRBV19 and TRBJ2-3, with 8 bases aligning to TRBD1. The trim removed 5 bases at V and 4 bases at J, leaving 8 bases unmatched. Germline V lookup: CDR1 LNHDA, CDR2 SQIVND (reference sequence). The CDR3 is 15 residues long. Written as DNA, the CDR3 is TGTGCCAGTAGTTCCTCCGCGACAGGGGCAGATACGCAGTATTTT. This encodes CASSSSATGADTQYF.